The clone carrying this T cell receptor beta chain has a count of ten or more. This sample is drawn from a study of early T cells in non-severe SARS-CoV-2 infection. TCRdb re-called the 5' RACE reads through MiXCR, storing one row per CDR3 protein. The profile shows roughly 29,000 distinct CDR3 sequences, around 5.3% of them singletons. Germline V gene data show CDR1 as SGHKS and CDR2 as YYEKEE (reference sequence). This CDR3 spans 16 amino acids. The J segment lost 7 bases and the V segment lost 0 bases, leaving 5 bases of the junction unmatched. The sequencing input was whole blood. The clonotype was recovered from an adult who was a healthcare worker with PCR-confirmed SARS-CoV-2 infection or an uninfected control (not recorded which). J is TRBJ1-6 and V is TRBV5-5; TRBD1 matches at 9 bases. CDR3 loop: CASSLVAGQGNSPLHF. The CDR3, as DNA: TGTGCCAGCAGCTTGGTGGCGGGACAGGGCAATTCACCCCTCCACTTT.